The rows below give T cell receptor beta chains drawn from one sample of a study of T cell responses to AZD1222 COVID-19 vaccine. Profiled with immunoSEQ multiplex PCR; TCRdb holds only in-frame clones, not every one. Here the sample spans 70,000 to 75,000 clones, roughly 75% being singletons. Specimen: peripheral blood, collected 28 days after the second AZD1222 dose. The receptors come from an adult who received the AZD1222 COVID-19 vaccine. Each CDR3 is given with its conserved first and last residue. A D gene is named only where the DNA matches it firmly. The size field is filled for only some rows; it gives once, few, many or a size class.

V gene	clone size	D gene	CDR3 length	J gene	CDR3 protein	CDR3 DNA
TRBV30	-	-	13	TRBJ2-7	CAWSVQTGFEQYF	TGTGCCTGGAGTGTCCAAACAGGGTTCGAGCAGTACTTC
TRBV27	-	TRBD2	15	TRBJ2-7	CASSLRLADFYEQYF	TGTGCCAGCAGTTTGAGACTAGCGGACTTCTACGAGCAGTACTTC
TRBV6-2/TRBV6-3	-	-	15	TRBJ1-3	CASSTFGEGGNTIYF	TGTGCCAGCAGTACCTTTGGGGAAGGAGGAAACACCATATATTTT
TRBV7-9	few	-	14	TRBJ2-1	CASSLSQKGNEQFF	TGTGCCAGCAGCTTAAGTCAGAAGGGAAATGAGCAGTTCTTC
TRBV5-1	-	-	15	TRBJ1-4	CASSTGYAFGEKLFF	TGCGCCAGCAGCACCGGATACGCCTTCGGGGAAAAACTGTTTTTT
TRBV7-2	-	TRBD2	14	TRBJ2-7	CASSSIAGADEQYF	TGTGCCAGCAGCTCTATAGCGGGAGCGGACGAGCAGTACTTC
TRBV5-1	-	TRBD1	16	TRBJ1-1	CASSPDRVRENSEAFF	TGCGCCAGCAGCCCGGACAGGGTCCGGGAGAATTCTGAAGCTTTCTTT
TRBV21-1	-	-	18	TRBJ2-7	CASSTTPGLVRTTPEQYF	TGTGCCAGCAGCACCACTCCGGGGCTAGTGAGGACCACGCCCGAGCAGTACTTC
TRBV9	once	-	13	TRBJ1-1	CASSVSGRTEAFF	TGTGCCAGCAGCGTCTCAGGTCGGACTGAAGCTTTCTTT
TRBV27	-	-	13	TRBJ2-2	CASSLGITGELFF	TGTGCCAGCAGTCTGGGAATCACCGGGGAGCTGTTTTTT
TRBV9	-	TRBD2	15	TRBJ2-1	CASSVGGLAGGPQFF	TGTGCCAGCAGCGTCGGTGGGCTAGCGGGGGGTCCGCAGTTCTTC
TRBV19	-	TRBD1	14	TRBJ1-5	CAIGTGNSNQPQHF	TGTGCCATTGGGACAGGGAACAGCAATCAGCCCCAGCATTTT
TRBV28	-	TRBD1	17	TRBJ1-2	CASSFRFPTGIGYGYTF	TGTGCCAGCAGTTTCCGATTTCCGACAGGGATTGGCTATGGCTACACCTTC
TRBV28	-	-	13	TRBJ1-2	CASSLTQIYGYTF	TGTGCCAGCAGTTTAACCCAGATCTATGGCTACACCTTC
TRBV14	-	TRBD2	13	TRBJ2-3	CASSPTSADTQYF	TGTGCCAGCAGCCCGACTAGCGCTGATACGCAGTATTTT
TRBV4-2	-	TRBD2	17	TRBJ2-1	CASSQVSGTSSYNEQFF	TGTGCCAGCAGCCAAGTTAGCGGGACGAGCTCCTACAATGAGCAGTTCTTC
TRBV10-2	-	TRBD1	18	TRBJ1-3	CASRSLRGGPSSGNTIYF	TGCGCCAGCAGGAGCCTGCGAGGGGGCCCTAGCTCTGGAAACACCATATATTTT
TRBV19	-	-	14	TRBJ2-3	CASSMSPTTDTQYF	TGTGCCAGTAGTATGAGCCCTACAACAGATACGCAGTATTTT
TRBV3-1/TRBV3-2	-	TRBD2	16	TRBJ2-4	CASSQRLAGPKNIQYF	TGTGCCAGCAGCCAAAGACTAGCGGGACCAAAAAACATTCAGTACTTC
TRBV3-1/TRBV3-2	once	TRBD1	14	TRBJ1-1	CASSQYDRGTEAFF	TGTGCCAGCAGCCAATACGACAGGGGCACTGAAGCTTTCTTT
TRBV28	-	-	14	TRBJ1-2	CASIRGGSNYGYTF	TGTGCCAGCATTCGAGGGGGATCGAACTATGGCTACACCTTC
TRBV19	-	-	12	TRBJ1-6	CASGLWSSPLHF	TGTGCCAGTGGTTTATGGAGTTCACCCCTCCACTTT
TRBV18	-	-	15	TRBJ2-2	CASSPGTANTGELFF	TGTGCCAGCTCACCCGGGACGGCGAACACCGGGGAGCTGTTTTTT
TRBV7-2	-	-	11	TRBJ1-1	CASSVTGRAFF	TGTGCCAGCAGCGTTACAGGGAGAGCTTTCTTT
TRBV7-9	-	-	14	TRBJ2-7	CATRLLGETYEQYF	TGTGCCACGAGACTACTCGGGGAAACCTACGAGCAGTACTTC
TRBV7-9	-	-	16	TRBJ2-3	CASSPMGGMSTDTQYF	TGTGCCAGCAGTCCGATGGGGGGAATGAGCACAGATACGCAGTATTTT
TRBV3-1/TRBV3-2	-	TRBD2	15	TRBJ2-1	CASSRLAGTYNEQFF	TGTGCCAGCAGTCGACTAGCGGGGACTTACAATGAGCAGTTCTTC
TRBV28	-	TRBD1	16	TRBJ1-2	CASSLTSPTGFHGYTF	TGTGCCAGCAGTTTAACTTCTCCGACAGGGTTTCATGGCTACACCTTC
TRBV7-2	-	-	15	TRBJ2-7	CASSLEGGINDEQYF	TGTGCCAGCAGCTTAGAGGGCGGGATTAACGACGAGCAGTACTTC
TRBV6-2/TRBV6-3	-	-	14	TRBJ1-1	CASSWDGRNTEAFF	TGTGCCAGCAGTTGGGACGGTCGGAACACTGAAGCTTTCTTT
TRBV7-8	-	-	13	TRBJ2-1	CASSLGTGNEQFF	TGTGCCAGCAGCTTAGGAACTGGCAATGAGCAGTTCTTC
TRBV5-4	-	-	15	TRBJ2-3	CASSLGQQSTDTQYF	TGTGCCAGCAGCTTGGGACAGCAAAGCACAGATACGCAGTATTTT
TRBV19	-	-	15	TRBJ1-4	CASSMQAGSREKLFF	TGTGCCAGTAGTATGCAGGCAGGGAGTAGGGAAAAACTGTTTTTT
TRBV6-5	-	TRBD2	15	TRBJ2-5	CASRGLAGVKETQYF	TGTGCCAGCAGAGGACTAGCGGGAGTAAAAGAGACCCAGTACTTC
TRBV28	once	TRBD2	15	TRBJ2-7	CASSSPLAGVWEQYF	TGTGCCAGCAGTTCACCACTAGCGGGAGTATGGGAGCAGTACTTC
TRBV30	-	-	12	TRBJ1-1	CAWMSVDTEAFF	TGTGCCTGGATGTCAGTCGACACTGAAGCTTTCTTT